One sample yielded the 2 T cell receptor beta chains listed below, sequenced in a study of blood T cells in healthy people across ages. For the second PCR, which ran for roughly 6 to 11 cycles, a sample-barcoded 5' primer and a J-beta primer mix were used. MiXCR, run by TCRdb on the 5' RACE reads, gives a single entry per CDR3 protein. The sample lists roughly 830,000 distinct CDR3 sequences; under 80% were seen once. What was sequenced was blood. These TCRs come from a man aged 30 to 45 in good health.

This clonotype has a single count. The chain uses TRBV2 and TRBJ1-5; D is undetermined. Trimming shortened V by 8 bases and J by 4 bases, and 15 bases separated the two germline ends. The CDR3 loop spans 14 amino acids. Germline V gives CDR1 SNHLY, CDR2 FYNNEI. The CDR3 coding sequence is TGTGCCAGCTCAAAGGGTGTAGGTAATCAGCCCCAGCATTTT. Its protein is CASSKGVGNQPQHF.

A note on this clonotype: One end of the junction varies from germline; a read error may be responsible. The chain couples TRBV18 to TRBJ2-1, with D perhaps matching TRBD1 (6 bases). This CDR3 has 15 residues. The germline V gene encodes CDR1 KGHSH and CDR2 LQKENI. The CDR3 protein is CPSSSYNTGNNEQFF. The CDR3 coding sequence is TGTCCCAGCTCTTCTTATAACACAGGGAACAATGAGCAGTTCTTC.